The 26 T cell receptor beta chains presented below share a single source sample, sequenced in a study of T cell repertoires in cytomegalovirus infection (dated by TCRdb to between 2018 and 2021). These reads were obtained on an Illumina HiSeq 1500. TCRdb itself trimmed the public reads at Q25 with fastp, ran MiXCR and retained productive beta chains. Every distinct CDR3 protein forms one entry, paired with its most common genes and DNA. Across this sample there are fewer than 250,000 distinct CDR3 sequences, with about 12% seen only once. The ten most abundant clones make up 1.5% to 2% of the sample. Sequenced material: PBMCs. These TCRs come from a human donor in good health (CMV status not recorded). Some clones in this sample may be carry-over from other donors' samples.

This clonotype was seen a few times. V usage is TRBV4-3 and J usage is TRBJ1-2; 7 bases are a match to TRBD1. The V gene end was trimmed by 3 bases and the J gene end by 4 bases; junction bases not matched to a gene: 5. The CDR3 runs to 14 residues. Germline lookup yields CDR1 LGHNA and CDR2 YSLEER. CDR3 nucleotide sequence: TGCGCCAGCAGCCACGGACAGGAGATCTATGGCTACACCTTC. It specifies CASSHGQEIYGYTF.

At least ten counts were recorded for this clonotype. The rearrangement uses TRBV7-2 and TRBJ2-7, with D possibly being TRBD2 (6 bases). CDR1 and CDR2 (germline): SGHTA, FQGNSA. The CDR3 totals 15 residues. V was pared by 0 bases and J by 2 bases, with 11 bases between. CDR3 nucleotides: TGTGCCAGCAGCTTAGCTGTGGGGGGAACCTACGAGCAGTACTTC. Translation gives CASSLAVGGTYEQYF.

There are many counts of this clonotype. V and J are TRBV12-3 or TRBV12-4 and TRBJ1-2, with D unresolved. The CDR3 contains 13 residues. Trimming removed 3 bases from V and 1 base from J, with 6 bases in between. Here the CDR3 reads CASSFRSNYGYTF. The CDR3 DNA follows: TGTGCCAGCAGTTTCAGGAGTAACTATGGCTACACCTTC.

In this sample, this clonotype turned up many times. The CDR3 is CASSYDTGGYGYTF. In DNA form, the CDR3 reads TGTGCCAGCAGTTATGACACGGGCGGCTATGGCTACACCTTC. The rearrangement joins TRBV28 to TRBJ1-2; the D is unclear. This CDR3 is 14 amino acids long. Deletions cut 4 bases from V and 4 bases from J, with 13 bases between. Germline V lookup: CDR1 MDHEN, CDR2 SYDVKM.

This clonotype has only one observation. J is TRBJ2-3 and V is TRBV20-1; D is unresolved. The CDR3 runs to 15 residues. Germline lookup yields CDR1 DFQATT and CDR2 SNEGSKA (reference sequence). V was pared by 0 bases and J by 2 bases, with 12 bases between. In nucleotides, the CDR3 is TGCAGTGCTAGAGACCGGGCCCTCCACACAGATACGCAGTATTTT. Its translation is CSARDRALHTDTQYF.

CDR3 sequence reads: CASSILTLAGSTDTQYF. CDR3 DNA: TGTGCCAGTAGTATCCTCACACTAGCGGGGAGCACAGATACGCAGTATTTT. The chain carries TRBV19 and TRBJ2-3; 10 bases align to TRBD2. The V gene's germline CDR1 is LNHDA and CDR2 SQIVND (reference sequence). V dropped 3 bases and J dropped 0; count of bases not matched to a gene: 6. CDR3 length: 17 amino acids.

This clonotype was seen many times. The V and J genes are TRBV11-2 and TRBJ2-7; TRBD1 agrees at 7 bases. The trim removed 5 bases at V and 1 base at J, leaving 5 bases unmatched. This CDR3 contains 14 residues. Germline CDR1 is SGHAT and CDR2 is FQNNGV. CDR3 loop: CASSPWTGSYEQYF. The CDR3 nucleotides are TGTGCCAGCAGCCCCTGGACAGGATCCTACGAGCAGTACTTC.

This clonotype occurred many times. The J gene is TRBJ2-1, the V gene TRBV19, with 7 bases matching TRBD1. J was trimmed by 2 bases and V by 5 bases; bases with no gene match: 6. The germline V gene encodes CDR1 LNHDA and CDR2 SQIVND (reference sequence). The CDR3 length is 15 residues. CDR3: CASSRETGTYNEQFF. In DNA, the CDR3 is TGTGCCAGTAGTCGAGAGACAGGGACCTACAATGAGCAGTTCTTC.

In its sample, this clonotype was seen many times. The V and J genes are TRBV11-2 and TRBJ2-6, with 8 nucleotides matching TRBD1. CDR1 and CDR2 from the germline V gene are SGHAT and FQNNGV. V shed 2 bases, J shed 2 bases, and the junction held 8 bases outside the gene matches. The CDR3 has 18 residues. The CDR3 is CASSLLIGQGTGANVLTF. For the CDR3, the DNA is TGTGCCAGCAGCTTATTAATCGGACAGGGAACTGGGGCCAACGTCCTGACTTTC.

This clonotype appeared many times. V and J are TRBV7-9 and TRBJ1-2; D might be TRBD1 (6 bases). The CDR3 has 15 amino acids. The V and J ends lost 5 bases and 2 bases respectively, with 15 bases between them. The germline V gene encodes CDR1 SEHNR and CDR2 FQNEAQ (reference sequence). Here the CDR3 reads CASSPEGESNYGYTF. CDR3 nucleotides: TGTGCCAGCAGCCCCGAGGGGGAGTCGAACTATGGCTACACCTTC.

This clonotype has at least ten counts. The J gene is TRBJ2-3, the V gene TRBV2; 11 bases agree with TRBD2. The J segment lost 2 bases and the V segment lost 7 bases, leaving 5 bases of the junction unmatched. The CDR3 is 15 residues long. Germline V gives CDR1 SNHLY, CDR2 FYNNEI. The CDR3 sequence is CASTRLAGTTDTQYF. CDR3 bases: TGTGCCAGCACTAGACTAGCGGGAACCACAGATACGCAGTATTTT.

The J gene is TRBJ2-5, the V gene TRBV24-1; 10 positions agree with TRBD2. CDR1 is KGHDR, CDR2 SFDVKD, per germline. V shed 1 base, J shed 2 bases, and the junction held 9 bases outside the gene matches. This CDR3 spans 18 amino acids. The CDR3 sequence is CATSDFGSGRSEQETQYF. In DNA, the CDR3 is TGTGCCACCAGTGATTTTGGTAGCGGGAGGTCCGAACAAGAGACCCAGTACTTC.

The rearrangement uses TRBV4-2 and TRBJ2-7; D remains ambiguous. The germline V and J ends were trimmed by 0 bases and 5 bases, with 11 bases remaining between them. Looked up from germline, CDR1 is LGHNA and CDR2 is YNFKEQ. This CDR3 contains 14 residues. The CDR3 DNA reads TGTGCCAGCAGCCAAGATGGGCTAGAGGACGAGCAGTACTTC. This gives the protein CASSQDGLEDEQYF.

This clonotype was counted many times. The V and J genes are TRBV7-2 and TRBJ1-1; no reliable D call. CDR1 and CDR2 (germline): SGHTA, FQGNSA. Trimming shortened V by 1 base and J by 11 bases, and 8 bases separated the two germline ends. This CDR3 comprises 11 residues. Written as DNA, the CDR3 is TGTGCCAGCAGCTTAGGGGGTCGTGCTTTCTTT. It codes for CASSLGGRAFF.

This clonotype has only a few counts. The J gene is TRBJ2-5, the V gene TRBV20-1; D may be TRBD2 (5 bases). Germline CDR1 and CDR2: DFQATT and SNEGSKA (reference sequence). With 6 bases removed from V and 4 bases from J, the gap between germline ends came to 18 bases. CDR3 length: 14 residues. CDR3 DNA: TGCAGTGCCTCCGACCCCCCGGGGAGAGAGACCCAGTACTTC. Amino acids: CSASDPPGRETQYF.

DNA of the CDR3: TGTGCCAGCAGCTTAATATCGGCAGGGGTTTATAATTCACCCCTCCACTTT. This gives the protein CASSLISAGVYNSPLHF. This rearrangement joins TRBV5-6 to TRBJ1-6, with D possibly matching TRBD1 (6 bases). Trimming removed 2 bases from V and 4 bases from J, with 16 bases in between. Germline-derived CDR1 and CDR2 are SGHDT and YYEEEE. This CDR3 spans 17 amino acids.

This clonotype was detected a few times. The chain recombines TRBV7-9 with TRBJ2-7; D gene uncertain. The CDR3 is 18 residues long. Germline V lookup: CDR1 SEHNR, CDR2 FQNEAQ (reference sequence). Trimming took off 5 bases at V and 2 bases at J, with 25 bases between the two ends. The DNA of the CDR3 is TGTGCCAGCAGCCCCACGTACCGGACCTACCTTTATACCTACGAGCAGTACTTC. Protein: CASSPTYRTYLYTYEQYF.

The sample holds many counts of this clonotype. The chain couples TRBV28 to TRBJ2-2; D gene unclear. With 7 bases removed from V and 4 bases from J, the gap between germline ends came to 10 bases. Germline V CDR1 and CDR2: MDHEN, SYDVKM. The CDR3 is 13 residues long. CDR3 in DNA: TGTGCCAGCACTATTTCGGTCACCGGGGAGCTGTTTTTT. This translates into CASTISVTGELFF.

This clonotype came up a few times. The chain has TRBV19 and TRBJ2-1; 10 bases line up with TRBD2. With 5 bases clipped from V and 4 bases from J, the junction kept 5 bases outside the gene matches. Germline loops: CDR1 LNHDA, CDR2 SQIVND (reference sequence). The CDR3 consists of 15 residues. The CDR3: CASSPLAGEYNEQFF. DNA of the CDR3: TGTGCCAGTAGTCCCCTAGCGGGAGAGTACAATGAGCAGTTCTTC.

This clonotype was seen at least ten times. V gene TRBV7-6 combines with J gene TRBJ2-1, with D tentatively TRBD2 (6 bases). CDR1 SGHVS and CDR2 FNYEAQ come from the germline V gene. Deletions cut 4 bases from V and 3 bases from J, with 10 bases between. There are 14 residues in the CDR3. Written as DNA, the CDR3 is TGTGCCAGCAGCTCGGCGGGACTCTACAATGAGCAGTTCTTC. It is translated as CASSSAGLYNEQFF.

This clonotype was seen many times. DNA for the CDR3: TGTGCCAGCAGCCCAGGACAGTCACCAGAAAAACTGTTTTTT. Translating gives CASSPGQSPEKLFF. This sequence joins TRBV7-9 and TRBJ1-4; TRBD1 is a possible D gene (6 bases). The CDR3 covers 14 residues. CDR1 is SEHNR and CDR2 is FQNEAQ in the germline V gene (reference sequence). V gave up 5 bases and J gave up 8 bases, with 15 bases separating them.

As regards this clonotype: Given a much more abundant clone one base away, this may be a read error. The chain is built from TRBV7-6 and TRBJ2-1, with a weak D call TRBD2 (5 bases). This CDR3 is built from 12 residues. Germline lookup yields CDR1 SGHVS and CDR2 FNYEAQ. V lost 10 bases and J 5 bases, leaving 12 bases between the germline ends. The CDR3 region is CATKAADNEQFF. In nucleotides, the CDR3 is TGTGCCACCAAGGCAGCGGACAATGAGCAGTTCTTC. The complete variable domain, with remaining parts taken from reference TRBV7-6 and TRBJ2-1, reads GAGVSQSPRYKVTKRGQDVALRCDPISGHVSLYWYRQALGQGPEFLTYFNYEAQQDKSGLPNDRFSAERPEGSISTLTIQRTEQRDSAMYRCATKAADNEQFFGPGTRLTVL.

CDR3 protein: CASSIGGGSPLTGELFF. The DNA of the CDR3 is TGTGCCAGTAGCATCGGGGGGGGATCCCCTCTGACCGGGGAGCTGTTTTTT. The J gene is TRBJ2-2, the V gene TRBV19, with 8 bases lining up with TRBD2. The CDR3 length is 17 residues. Per the germline V gene, CDR1 is LNHDA and CDR2 is SQIVND (reference sequence). V was pared by 6 bases and J by 5 bases, with 14 bases of the junction left unmatched.

This clonotype was seen a handful of times. This rearrangement joins TRBV28 to TRBJ2-7, with 8 positions matching TRBD1. Germline CDR1 is MDHEN and CDR2 is SYDVKM. The CDR3 is 13 amino acids. J gave up 4 bases and V 8 bases, and 7 bases lay outside the gene matches. The CDR3 region has the DNA TGTGCCAGCTCCTGGCAGGGGGCTTACGAGCAGTACTTC. Amino acid sequence: CASSWQGAYEQYF.

In its sample, this clonotype was seen many times. The J gene is TRBJ2-2, the V gene TRBV7-2, with D tentatively TRBD1 (6 bases). Germline CDR1 SGHTA, CDR2 FQGNSA. The CDR3 covers 16 residues. V lost 5 bases to trimming and J lost 3 bases, with 16 bases between them. The CDR3 sequence is CASSIRRDTDTGELFF. CDR3 nucleotides: TGTGCCAGCAGCATCCGCCGGGACACCGACACCGGGGAGCTGTTTTTT.

This clonotype occurred a few times. This chain uses TRBV10-3 with TRBJ2-3; no definite D call. This CDR3 region has 14 residues. The V end was cut by 7 bases, the J end by 0 bases, with 11 bases between. The V gene's germline CDR1 is ENHRY and CDR2 SYGVKD. CDR3: CAINRHSSTDTQYF. As DNA, the CDR3 is TGTGCCATCAACCGCCACTCTAGCACAGATACGCAGTATTTT.